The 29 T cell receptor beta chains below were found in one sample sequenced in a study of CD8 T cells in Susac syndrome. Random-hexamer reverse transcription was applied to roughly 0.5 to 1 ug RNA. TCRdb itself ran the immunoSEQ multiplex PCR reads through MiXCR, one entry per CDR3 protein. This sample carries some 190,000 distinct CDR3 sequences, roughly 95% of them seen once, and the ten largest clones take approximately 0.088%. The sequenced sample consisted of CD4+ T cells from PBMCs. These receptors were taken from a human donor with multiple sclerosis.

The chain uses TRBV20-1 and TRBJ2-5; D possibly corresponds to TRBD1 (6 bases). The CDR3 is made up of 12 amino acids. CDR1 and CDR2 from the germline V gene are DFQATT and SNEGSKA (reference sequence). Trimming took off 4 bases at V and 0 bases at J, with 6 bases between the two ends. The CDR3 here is CSANRDQETQYF. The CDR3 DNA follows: TGCAGTGCTAACAGGGACCAAGAGACCCAGTACTTC.

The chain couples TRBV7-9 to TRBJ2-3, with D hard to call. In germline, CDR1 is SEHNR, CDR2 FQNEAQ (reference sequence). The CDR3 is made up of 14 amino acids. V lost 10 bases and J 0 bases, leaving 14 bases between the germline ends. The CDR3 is CATSGTTSTDTQYF. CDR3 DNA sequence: TGTGCCACCTCCGGTACAACTAGCACAGATACGCAGTATTTT.

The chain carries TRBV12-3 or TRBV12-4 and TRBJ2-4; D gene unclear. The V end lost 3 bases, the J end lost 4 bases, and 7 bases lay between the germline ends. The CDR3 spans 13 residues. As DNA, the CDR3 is TGTGCCAGCAGTTTGGCCAGGAAAAACATTCAGTACTTC. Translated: CASSLARKNIQYF.

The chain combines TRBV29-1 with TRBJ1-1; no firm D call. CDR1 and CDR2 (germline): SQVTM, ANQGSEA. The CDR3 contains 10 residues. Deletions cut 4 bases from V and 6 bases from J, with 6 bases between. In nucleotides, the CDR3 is TGCAGCGTTGTCGGGGCTGAAGCTTTCTTT. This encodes CSVVGAEAFF. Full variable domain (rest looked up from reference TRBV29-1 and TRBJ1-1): SAVISQKPSRDICQRGTSLTIQCQVDSQVTMMFWYRQQPGQSLTLIATANQGSEATYESGFVIDKFPISRPNLTFSTLTVSNMSPEDSSIYLCSVVGAEAFFGQGTRLTVV.

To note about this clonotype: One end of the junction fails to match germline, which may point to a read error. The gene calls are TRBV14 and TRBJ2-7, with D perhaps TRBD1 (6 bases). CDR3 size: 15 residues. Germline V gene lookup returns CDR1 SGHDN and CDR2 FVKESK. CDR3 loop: CASSQDGRGWYEQHF. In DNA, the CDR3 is TGTGCCAGCAGCCAAGATGGCAGGGGATGGTACGAGCAGCACTTC.

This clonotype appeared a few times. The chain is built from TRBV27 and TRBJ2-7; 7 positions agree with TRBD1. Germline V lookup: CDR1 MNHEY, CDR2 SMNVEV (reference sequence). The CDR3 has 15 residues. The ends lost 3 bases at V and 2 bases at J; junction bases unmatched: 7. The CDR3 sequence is CASSLRQGRAYEQYF. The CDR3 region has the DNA TGTGCCAGCAGTTTGAGACAGGGCAGGGCCTACGAGCAGTACTTC.

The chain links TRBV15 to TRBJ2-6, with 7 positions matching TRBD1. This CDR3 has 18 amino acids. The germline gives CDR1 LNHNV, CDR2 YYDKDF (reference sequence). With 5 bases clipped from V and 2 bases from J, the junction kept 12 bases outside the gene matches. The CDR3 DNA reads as TGTGCCACCAGCGGCTACTACAGGGGACCGGCTGGGGCCAACGTCCTGACTTTC. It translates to CATSGYYRGPAGANVLTF. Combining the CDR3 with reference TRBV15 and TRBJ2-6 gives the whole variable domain DAMVIQNPRYQVTQFGKPVTLSCSQTLNHNVMYWYQQKSSQAPKLLFHYYDKDFNNEADTPDNFQSRRPNTSFCFLDIRSPGLGDTAMYLCATSGYYRGPAGANVLTFGAGSRLTVL.

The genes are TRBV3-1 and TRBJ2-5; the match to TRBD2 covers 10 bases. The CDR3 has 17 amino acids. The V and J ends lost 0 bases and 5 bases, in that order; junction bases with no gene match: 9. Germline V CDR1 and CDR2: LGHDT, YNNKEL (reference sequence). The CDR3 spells CASSQDFGTSGVETQYF. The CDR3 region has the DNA TGTGCCAGCAGCCAAGACTTCGGAACTAGCGGGGTTGAGACCCAGTACTTC.

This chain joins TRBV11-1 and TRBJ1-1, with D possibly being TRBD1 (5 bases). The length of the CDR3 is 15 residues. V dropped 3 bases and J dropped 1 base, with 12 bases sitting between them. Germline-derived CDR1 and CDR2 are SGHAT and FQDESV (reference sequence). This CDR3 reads CASSFTRQTNTEAFF. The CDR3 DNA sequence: TGTGCCAGCAGCTTTACTCGACAGACGAACACTGAAGCTTTCTTT. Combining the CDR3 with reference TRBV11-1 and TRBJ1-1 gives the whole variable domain EAEVAQSPRYKITEKSQAVAFWCDPISGHATLYWYRQILGQGPELLVQFQDESVVDDSQLPKDRFSAERLKGVDSTLKIQPAELGDSAMYLCASSFTRQTNTEAFFGQGTRLTVV.

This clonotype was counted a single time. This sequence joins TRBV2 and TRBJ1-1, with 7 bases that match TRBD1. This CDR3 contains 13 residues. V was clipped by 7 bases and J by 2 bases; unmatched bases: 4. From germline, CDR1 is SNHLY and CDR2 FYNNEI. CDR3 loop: CASIRTGNTEAFF. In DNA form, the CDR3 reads TGTGCCAGCATTCGGACAGGTAACACTGAAGCTTTCTTT.

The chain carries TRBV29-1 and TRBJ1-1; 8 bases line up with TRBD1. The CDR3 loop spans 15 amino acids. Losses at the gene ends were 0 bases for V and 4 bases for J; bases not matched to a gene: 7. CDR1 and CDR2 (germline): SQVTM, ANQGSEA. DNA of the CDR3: TGCAGCGTTGAAGATCTGAGGACAGGGACCACTGAAGCTTTCTTT. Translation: CSVEDLRTGTTEAFF. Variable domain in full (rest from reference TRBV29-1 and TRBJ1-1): SAVISQKPSRDICQRGTSLTIQCQVDSQVTMMFWYRQQPGQSLTLIATANQGSEATYESGFVIDKFPISRPNLTFSTLTVSNMSPEDSSIYLCSVEDLRTGTTEAFFGQGTRLTVV.

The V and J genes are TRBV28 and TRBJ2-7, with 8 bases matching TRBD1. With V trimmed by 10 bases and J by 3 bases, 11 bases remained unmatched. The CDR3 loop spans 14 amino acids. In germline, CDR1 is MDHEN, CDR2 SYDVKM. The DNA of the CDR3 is TGTGCCATAGGACCCGGACAGGGAGTCTACGAGCAGTACTTC. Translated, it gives CAIGPGQGVYEQYF.

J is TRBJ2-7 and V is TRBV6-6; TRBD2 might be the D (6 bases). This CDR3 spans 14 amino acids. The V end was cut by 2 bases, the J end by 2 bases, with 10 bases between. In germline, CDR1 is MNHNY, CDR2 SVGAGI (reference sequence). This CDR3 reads CASSYERTTYEQYF. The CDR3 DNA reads TGTGCCAGCAGTTACGAGCGGACTACCTACGAGCAGTACTTC.

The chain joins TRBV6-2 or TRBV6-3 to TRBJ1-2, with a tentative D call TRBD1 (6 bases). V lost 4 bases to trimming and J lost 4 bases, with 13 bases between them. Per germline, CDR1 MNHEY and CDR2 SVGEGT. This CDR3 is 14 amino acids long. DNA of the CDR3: TGTGCCAGCAGTTCGGACAGTATTGCCTATGGCTACACCTTC. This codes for CASSSDSIAYGYTF.

DNA of the CDR3: TGCAGTGCTAAGCGGGGGGATACGCAGTATTTT. This codes for CSAKRGDTQYF. The gene calls are TRBV20-1 and TRBJ2-3, with TRBD2 matching 8 bases. The CDR3 is 11 amino acids. Germline V gene lookup returns CDR1 DFQATT and CDR2 SNEGSKA (reference sequence). With V trimmed by 4 bases and J by 6 bases, 0 bases remained unmatched.

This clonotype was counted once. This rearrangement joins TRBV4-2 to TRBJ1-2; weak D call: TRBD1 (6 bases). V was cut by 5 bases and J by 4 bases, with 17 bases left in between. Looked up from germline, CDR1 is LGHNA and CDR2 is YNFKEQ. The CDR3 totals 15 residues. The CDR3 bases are TGTGCCAGCAGCATAGAAGAGGGGGGTGGCTATGGCTACACCTTC. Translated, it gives CASSIEEGGGYGYTF.

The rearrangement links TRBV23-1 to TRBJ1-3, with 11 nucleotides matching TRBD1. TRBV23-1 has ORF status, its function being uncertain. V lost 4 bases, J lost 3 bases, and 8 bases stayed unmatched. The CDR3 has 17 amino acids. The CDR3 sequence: CASSRRDRGGVGNTIYF. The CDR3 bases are TGCGCCAGCAGTCGTAGGGACAGGGGGGGAGTTGGAAACACCATATATTTT.

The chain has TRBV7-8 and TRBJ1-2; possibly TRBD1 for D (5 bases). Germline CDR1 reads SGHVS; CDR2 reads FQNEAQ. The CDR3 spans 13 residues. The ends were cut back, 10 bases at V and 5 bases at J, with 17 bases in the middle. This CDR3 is CAKPGPQWYGYTF. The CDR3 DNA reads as TGTGCCAAACCGGGACCACAATGGTATGGCTACACCTTC.

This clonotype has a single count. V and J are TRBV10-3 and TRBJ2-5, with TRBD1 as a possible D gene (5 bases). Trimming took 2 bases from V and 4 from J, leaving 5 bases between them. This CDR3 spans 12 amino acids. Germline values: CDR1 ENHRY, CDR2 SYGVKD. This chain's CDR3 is CAISEGAETQYF. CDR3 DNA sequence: TGTGCCATCAGTGAGGGGGCAGAGACCCAGTACTTC.

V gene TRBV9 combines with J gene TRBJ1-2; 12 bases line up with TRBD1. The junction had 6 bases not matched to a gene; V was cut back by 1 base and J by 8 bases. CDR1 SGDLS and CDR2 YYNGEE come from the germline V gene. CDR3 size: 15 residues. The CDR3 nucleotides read TGTGCCAGCAGCGTACGGGGACAGGGGGCCCGCGGCTACACCTTC. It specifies CASSVRGQGARGYTF.

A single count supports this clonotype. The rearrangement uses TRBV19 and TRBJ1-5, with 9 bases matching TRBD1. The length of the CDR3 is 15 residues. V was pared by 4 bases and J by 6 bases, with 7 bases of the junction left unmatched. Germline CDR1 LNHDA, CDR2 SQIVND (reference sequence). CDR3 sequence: CASSTGTGYTQPQHF. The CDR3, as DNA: TGTGCCAGTAGTACAGGGACAGGGTATACTCAGCCCCAGCATTTT.

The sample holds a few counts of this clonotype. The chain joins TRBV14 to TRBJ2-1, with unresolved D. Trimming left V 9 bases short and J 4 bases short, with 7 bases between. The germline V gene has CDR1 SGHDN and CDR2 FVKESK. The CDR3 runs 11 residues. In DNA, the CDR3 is TGTGCCAGTAGTAGATACAATGAGCAGTTCTTC. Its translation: CASSRYNEQFF.

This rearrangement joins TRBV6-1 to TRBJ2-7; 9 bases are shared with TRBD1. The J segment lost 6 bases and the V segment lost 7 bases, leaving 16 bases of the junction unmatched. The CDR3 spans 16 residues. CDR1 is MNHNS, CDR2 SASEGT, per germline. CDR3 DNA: TGTGCCAGCACCATACAAGGACAGGGGTGGTTGGTCGAGCAGTACTTC. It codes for CASTIQGQGWLVEQYF.

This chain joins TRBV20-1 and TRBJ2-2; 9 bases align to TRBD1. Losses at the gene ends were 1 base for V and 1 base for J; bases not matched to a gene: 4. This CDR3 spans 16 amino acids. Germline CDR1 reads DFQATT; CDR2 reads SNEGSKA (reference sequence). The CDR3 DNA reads TGCAGTGCTAGAGTTCCGGGACAGGGGAACACCGGGGAGCTGTTTTTT. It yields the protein CSARVPGQGNTGELFF.

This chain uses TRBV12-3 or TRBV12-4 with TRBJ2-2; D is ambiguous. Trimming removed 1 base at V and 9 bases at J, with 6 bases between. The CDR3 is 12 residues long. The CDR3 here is CASSLVRRELFF. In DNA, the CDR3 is TGTGCCAGCAGTTTAGTCAGACGGGAGCTGTTTTTT.

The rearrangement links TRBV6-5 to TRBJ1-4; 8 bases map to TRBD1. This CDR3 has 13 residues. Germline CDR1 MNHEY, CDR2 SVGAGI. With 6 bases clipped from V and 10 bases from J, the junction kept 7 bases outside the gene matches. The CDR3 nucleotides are TGTGCCAGCAGCCTCATACAGGGGGGAAAACTGTTTTTT. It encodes CASSLIQGGKLFF.

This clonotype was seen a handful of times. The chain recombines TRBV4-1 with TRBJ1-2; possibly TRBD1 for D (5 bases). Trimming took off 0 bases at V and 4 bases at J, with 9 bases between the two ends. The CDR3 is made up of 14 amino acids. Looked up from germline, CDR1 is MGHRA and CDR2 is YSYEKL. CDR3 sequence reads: CASSQETGPYGYTF. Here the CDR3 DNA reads TGCGCCAGCAGCCAAGAGACGGGACCCTATGGCTACACCTTC.

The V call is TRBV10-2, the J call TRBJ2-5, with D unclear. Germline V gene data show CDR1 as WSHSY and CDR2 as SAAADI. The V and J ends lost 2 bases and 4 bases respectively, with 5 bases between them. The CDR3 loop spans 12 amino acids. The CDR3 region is CASSEASETQYF. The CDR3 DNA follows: TGCGCCAGCAGTGAGGCTTCAGAGACCCAGTACTTC.

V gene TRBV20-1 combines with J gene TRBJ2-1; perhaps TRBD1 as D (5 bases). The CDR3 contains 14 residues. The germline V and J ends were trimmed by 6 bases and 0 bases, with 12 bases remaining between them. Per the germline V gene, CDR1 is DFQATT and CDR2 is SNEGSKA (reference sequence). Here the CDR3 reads CSARQLSSYNEQFF. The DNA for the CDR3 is TGCAGTGCAAGACAGCTTAGCTCCTACAATGAGCAGTTCTTC.